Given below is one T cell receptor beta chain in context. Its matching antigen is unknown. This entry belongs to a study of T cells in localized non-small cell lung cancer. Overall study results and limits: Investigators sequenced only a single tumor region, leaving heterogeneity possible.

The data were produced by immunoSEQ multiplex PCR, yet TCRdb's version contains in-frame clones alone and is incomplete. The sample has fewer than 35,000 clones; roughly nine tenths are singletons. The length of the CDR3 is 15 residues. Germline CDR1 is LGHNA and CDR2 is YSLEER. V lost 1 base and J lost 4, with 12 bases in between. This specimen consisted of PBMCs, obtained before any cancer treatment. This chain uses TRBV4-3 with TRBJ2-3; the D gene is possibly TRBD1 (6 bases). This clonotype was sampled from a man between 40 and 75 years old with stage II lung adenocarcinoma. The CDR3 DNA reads TGCGCCAGCAGCCAAGGACAGGAAGGGGCAGATACGCAGTATTTT. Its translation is CASSQGQEGADTQYF.